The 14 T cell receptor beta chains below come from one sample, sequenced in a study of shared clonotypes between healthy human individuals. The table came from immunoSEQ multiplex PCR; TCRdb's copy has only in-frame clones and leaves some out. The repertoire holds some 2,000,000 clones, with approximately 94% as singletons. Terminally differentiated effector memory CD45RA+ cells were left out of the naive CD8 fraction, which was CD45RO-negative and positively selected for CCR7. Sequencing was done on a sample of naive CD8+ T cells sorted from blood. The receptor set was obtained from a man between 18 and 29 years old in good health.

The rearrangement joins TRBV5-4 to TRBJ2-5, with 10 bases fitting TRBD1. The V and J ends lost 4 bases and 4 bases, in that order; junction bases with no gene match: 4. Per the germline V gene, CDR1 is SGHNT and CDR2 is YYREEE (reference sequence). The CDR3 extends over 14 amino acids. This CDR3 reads CASSTGQGRETQYF. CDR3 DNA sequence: TGTGCCAGCAGCACGGGACAGGGGCGAGAGACCCAGTACTTC.

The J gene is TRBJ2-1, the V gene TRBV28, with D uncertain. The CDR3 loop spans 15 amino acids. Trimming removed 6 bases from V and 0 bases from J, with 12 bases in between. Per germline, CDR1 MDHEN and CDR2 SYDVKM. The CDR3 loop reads CASSLLFGSYNEQFF. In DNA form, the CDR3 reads TGTGCCAGCAGCCTTCTGTTCGGCTCCTACAATGAGCAGTTCTTC.

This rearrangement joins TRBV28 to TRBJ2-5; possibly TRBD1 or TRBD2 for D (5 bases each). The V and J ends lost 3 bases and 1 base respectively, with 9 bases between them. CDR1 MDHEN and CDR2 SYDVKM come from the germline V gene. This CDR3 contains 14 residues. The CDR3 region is CASSFIGAQETQYF. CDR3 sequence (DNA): TGTGCCAGCAGTTTCATCGGGGCCCAAGAGACCCAGTACTTC.

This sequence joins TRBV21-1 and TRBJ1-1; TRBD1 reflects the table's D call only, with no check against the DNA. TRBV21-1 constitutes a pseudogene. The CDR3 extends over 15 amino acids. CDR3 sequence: CASSKSPDTNTEAFF. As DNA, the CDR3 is TGTGCCAGCAGCAAATCCCCCGACACCAACACTGAAGCTTTCTTT.

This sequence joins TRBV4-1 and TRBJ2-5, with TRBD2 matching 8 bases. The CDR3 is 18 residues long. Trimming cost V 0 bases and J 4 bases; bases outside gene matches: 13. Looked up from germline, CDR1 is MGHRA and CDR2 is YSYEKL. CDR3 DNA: TGCGCCAGCAGCCAAGAGCCCCGAGGAGCGGGAGCGCTAGAGACCCAGTACTTC. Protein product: CASSQEPRGAGALETQYF.

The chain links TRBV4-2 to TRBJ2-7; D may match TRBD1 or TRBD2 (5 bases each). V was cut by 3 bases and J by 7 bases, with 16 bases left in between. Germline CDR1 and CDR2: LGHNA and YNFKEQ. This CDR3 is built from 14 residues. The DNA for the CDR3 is TGTGCCAGCAGCCATGCAATGATTGGGGGAGAGCAGTACTTC. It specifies CASSHAMIGGEQYF.

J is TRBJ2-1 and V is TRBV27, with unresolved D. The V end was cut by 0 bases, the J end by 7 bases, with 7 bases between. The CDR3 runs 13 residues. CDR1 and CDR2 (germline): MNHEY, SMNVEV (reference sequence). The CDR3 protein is CASSLSAWNEQFF. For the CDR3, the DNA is TGTGCCAGCAGTTTATCCGCGTGGAATGAGCAGTTCTTC.

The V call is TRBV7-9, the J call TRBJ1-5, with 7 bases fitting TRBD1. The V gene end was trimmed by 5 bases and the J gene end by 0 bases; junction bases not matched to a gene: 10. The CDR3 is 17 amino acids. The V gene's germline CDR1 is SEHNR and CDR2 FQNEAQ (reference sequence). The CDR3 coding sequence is TGTGCCAGCAGCAGCAGACAGGGAGAAGATAGCAATCAGCCCCAGCATTTT. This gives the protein CASSSRQGEDSNQPQHF.

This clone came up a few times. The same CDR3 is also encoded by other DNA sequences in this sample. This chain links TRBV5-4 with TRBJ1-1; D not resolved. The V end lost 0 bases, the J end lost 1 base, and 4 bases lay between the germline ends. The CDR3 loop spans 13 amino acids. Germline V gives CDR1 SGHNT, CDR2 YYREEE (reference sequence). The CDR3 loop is CASSLGPNTEAFF. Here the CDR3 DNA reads TGTGCCAGCAGCTTGGGACCGAACACTGAAGCTTTCTTT. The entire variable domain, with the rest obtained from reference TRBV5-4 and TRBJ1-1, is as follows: ETGVTQSPTHLIKTRGQQVTLRCSSQSGHNTVSWYQQALGQGPQFIFQYYREEENGRGNFPPRFSGLQFPNYSSELNVNALELDDSALYLCASSLGPNTEAFFGQGTRLTVV.

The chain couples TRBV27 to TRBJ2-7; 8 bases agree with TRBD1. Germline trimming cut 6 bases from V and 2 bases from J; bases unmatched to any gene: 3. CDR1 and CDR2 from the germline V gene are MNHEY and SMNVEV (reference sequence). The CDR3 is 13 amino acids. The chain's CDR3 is CASRDRVTYEQYF. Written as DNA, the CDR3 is TGTGCCAGCAGGGACAGGGTCACCTACGAGCAGTACTTC.

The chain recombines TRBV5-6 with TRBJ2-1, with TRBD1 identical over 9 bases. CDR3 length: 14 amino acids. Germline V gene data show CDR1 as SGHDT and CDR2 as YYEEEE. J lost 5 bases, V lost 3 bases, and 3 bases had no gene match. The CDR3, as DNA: TGTGCCAGCAGCTGGGGGACAGGGAACAATGAGCAGTTCTTC. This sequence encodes CASSWGTGNNEQFF.

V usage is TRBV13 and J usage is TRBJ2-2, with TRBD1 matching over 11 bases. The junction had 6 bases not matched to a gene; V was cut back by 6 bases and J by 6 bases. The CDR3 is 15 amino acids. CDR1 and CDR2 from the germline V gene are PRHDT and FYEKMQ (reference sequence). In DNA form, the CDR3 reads TGTGCCAGCAGATCGGACAGGGGGCGGGCCGGGGAGCTGTTTTTT. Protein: CASRSDRGRAGELFF.

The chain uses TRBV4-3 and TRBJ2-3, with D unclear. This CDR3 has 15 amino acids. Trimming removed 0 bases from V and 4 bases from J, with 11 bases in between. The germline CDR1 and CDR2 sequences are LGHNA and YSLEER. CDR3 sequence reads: CASSQDREGPDTQYF. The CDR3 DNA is TGCGCCAGCAGCCAAGATAGGGAAGGTCCAGATACGCAGTATTTT.

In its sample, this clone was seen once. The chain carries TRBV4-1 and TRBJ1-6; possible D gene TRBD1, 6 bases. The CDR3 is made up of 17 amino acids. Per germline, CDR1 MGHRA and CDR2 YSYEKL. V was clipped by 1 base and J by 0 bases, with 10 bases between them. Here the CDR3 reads CASSQVGGSSYNSPLHF. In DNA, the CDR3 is TGCGCCAGCAGCCAAGTAGGGGGAAGCTCCTATAATTCACCCCTCCACTTT.